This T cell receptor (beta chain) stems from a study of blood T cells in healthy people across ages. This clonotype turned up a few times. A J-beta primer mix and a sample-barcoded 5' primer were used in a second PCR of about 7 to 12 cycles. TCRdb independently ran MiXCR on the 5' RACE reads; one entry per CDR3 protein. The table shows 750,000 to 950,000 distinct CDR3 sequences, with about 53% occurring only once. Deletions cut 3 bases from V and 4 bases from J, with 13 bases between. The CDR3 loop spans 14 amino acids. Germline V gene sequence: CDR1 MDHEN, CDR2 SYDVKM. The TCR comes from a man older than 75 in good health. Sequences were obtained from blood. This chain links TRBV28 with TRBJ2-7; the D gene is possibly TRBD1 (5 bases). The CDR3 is CASSFPDSLYEQYF. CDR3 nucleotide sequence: TGTGCCAGCAGTTTTCCCGACAGTCTGTACGAGCAGTACTTC.